The next 29 T cell receptor beta chains were all read from a single sample in a study of T cell repertoires in cytomegalovirus infection. Each CDR3 protein gets one entry after TCRdb re-called the reads with MiXCR. The sample has 250,000 or so distinct CDR3 sequences, 15% to 20% seen once. The specimen was CD8+ T cells from PBMCs. The receptors here all came from a human donor in good health (CMV status not recorded). Some clones in this sample may be carry-over from other donors' samples.

The chain links TRBV12-3 or TRBV12-4 to TRBJ2-1, with 12 bases aligning to TRBD2. This CDR3 is 18 amino acids long. V shed 3 bases, J shed 3 bases, and the junction held 9 bases outside the gene matches. The CDR3 nucleotides are TGTGCCAGCAGTTTGGGGCTAGCGGGGGGGACGGGCTACAATGAGCAGTTCTTC. This gives the protein CASSLGLAGGTGYNEQFF.

The DNA of the CDR3 is TGTGCCAGCAGTCCGGCGACAGGGGGCTACGAGCAGTACTTC. Its translation: CASSPATGGYEQYF. The rearrangement joins TRBV2 to TRBJ2-7; 9 nucleotides line up with TRBD1. The CDR3 covers 14 residues. Germline V gene lookup returns CDR1 SNHLY and CDR2 FYNNEI. J gave up 3 bases and V 5 bases, and 5 bases lay outside the gene matches.

The chain links TRBV19 to TRBJ2-2; D remains unclear. This CDR3 spans 16 amino acids. Between the trimmed V and J ends, which lost 4 bases and 2 bases, there was a span of 14 bases. Per the germline V gene, CDR1 is LNHDA and CDR2 is SQIVND (reference sequence). The CDR3 reads CASSTTVLKNTGELFF. In DNA, the CDR3 is TGTGCCAGTAGTACCACCGTCCTCAAAAACACCGGGGAGCTGTTTTTT.

In DNA form, the CDR3 reads TGTGCCAGTAGTTCCAATCCGGGGGGTGGGCGTGAGCAGTTCTTC. This codes for CASSSNPGGGREQFF. The J gene is TRBJ2-1, the V gene TRBV19, with 7 bases fitting TRBD2. CDR1 and CDR2 (germline): LNHDA, SQIVND (reference sequence). Trimming took 5 bases from V and 9 from J; bases not matched to a gene: 13. The CDR3 contains 15 residues.

This clonotype has a handful of counts. The chain links TRBV6-5 to TRBJ2-2; D gene uncertain. The germline V gene encodes CDR1 MNHEY and CDR2 SVGAGI. The V gene lost 0 bases and the J gene lost 7 bases, with 6 bases spanning the gap. This CDR3 has 13 residues. CDR3 sequence (DNA): TGTGCCAGCAGTTACTCGACCAGCGGGGAGCTGTTTTTT. As protein: CASSYSTSGELFF.

In this sample, this clonotype turned up a few times. V gene TRBV2 combines with J gene TRBJ1-5; D unclear. Trimming took off 4 bases at V and 3 bases at J, with 13 bases between the two ends. The CDR3 consists of 15 residues. Germline V gene lookup returns CDR1 SNHLY and CDR2 FYNNEI. CDR3 loop: CASSVWGLDNQPQHF. In DNA, the CDR3 is TGTGCCAGCAGTGTTTGGGGTTTGGACAATCAGCCCCAGCATTTT.

In its sample, this clonotype was seen a few times. The junction differs from germline at one of its ends, possibly a read error. The chain recombines TRBV6-5 with TRBJ1-3; D is possibly TRBD1 (5 bases). The germline gives CDR1 MNHEY, CDR2 SVGAGI. The CDR3 has 17 residues. The CDR3 nucleotides read TGTGCTAGCAGTTACTCATGGGGGATCAGCTCTGGAAACACCATATATTTT. Its protein is CASSYSWGISSGNTIYF.

As to this clonotype: A read error is possible here, since a much larger clone lies one base away. The chain links TRBV7-2 to TRBJ1-2; D gene ambiguous. Germline V CDR1 and CDR2: SGHTA, FQGNSA. This CDR3 comprises 14 residues. V was clipped by 5 bases and J by 8 bases, with 18 bases between them. CDR3 DNA sequence: TGTGCCAGCAGCGATTATGAGGGCGGCCACGGCTACACCTTC. This gives the protein CASSDYEGGHGYTF.

This clonotype turned up a few times. V gene TRBV28 combines with J gene TRBJ2-7; D uncertain. Trimming cost V 5 bases and J 6 bases, with 20 bases left between them. This CDR3 spans 15 amino acids. Germline CDR1 and CDR2: MDHEN and SYDVKM. Here the CDR3 reads CASSTPTGPRAEQYF. The CDR3 region has the DNA TGTGCCAGCAGTACCCCGACCGGCCCCCGGGCCGAGCAGTACTTC.

This clonotype was seen a few times. The rearrangement links TRBV6-6 to TRBJ2-5, with D unresolved. This CDR3 is 17 amino acids long. Trimming removed 2 bases from V and 0 bases from J, with 16 bases in between. CDR1 MNHNY and CDR2 SVGAGI come from the germline V gene (reference sequence). CDR3 protein: CASSYLAGSENQETQYF. DNA of the CDR3: TGTGCCAGCAGTTACCTGGCTGGGTCGGAAAACCAAGAGACCCAGTACTTC.

As concerns this clonotype: This may arise from a read error, as a much more abundant clone is one base away. The gene calls are TRBV4-1 and TRBJ2-3; D is ambiguous. Germline assignment: CDR1 MGHRA and CDR2 YSYEKL. There are 12 residues in the CDR3. Trimming pared 0 bases from V and 2 bases from J, leaving 0 bases between. This CDR3 reads CASSQDTDTQYF. The CDR3 region has the DNA TGCGCCAGCAGCCAAGACACAGATACGCAGTATTTT.

This clonotype was found many times. The J gene is TRBJ2-5, the V gene TRBV5-6; perhaps TRBD2 as D (6 bases). The CDR3 sequence is 16 residues long. The germline V and J ends were trimmed by 0 bases and 3 bases, with 15 bases remaining between them. CDR1 and CDR2 from the germline V gene are SGHDT and YYEEEE. The CDR3 sequence: CASSLGTTPRKETQYF. The CDR3 nucleotides read TGTGCCAGCAGCTTGGGGACTACACCTCGGAAAGAGACCCAGTACTTC.

The chain links TRBV28 to TRBJ2-7, with TRBD1 matching over 9 bases. Losses at the gene ends were 7 bases for V and 4 bases for J; bases not matched to a gene: 11. CDR1 and CDR2 from the germline V gene are MDHEN and SYDVKM. The CDR3 totals 15 residues. The CDR3 protein is CASTQPGQGSYEQYF. CDR3 sequence (DNA): TGTGCCAGCACCCAACCGGGACAGGGCTCGTACGAGCAGTACTTC.

The J gene is TRBJ1-1, the V gene TRBV10-3; 8 bases map to TRBD1. From germline, CDR1 is ENHRY and CDR2 SYGVKD. With 6 bases clipped from V and 1 base from J, the junction kept 4 bases outside the gene matches. The CDR3 is 14 amino acids. The CDR3 DNA reads TGTGCCATCAGGACAGGGGAGGGGAACACTGAAGCTTTCTTT. Its protein is CAIRTGEGNTEAFF.

V usage is TRBV20-1 and J usage is TRBJ1-2; 7 bases line up with TRBD1. Germline CDR1 reads DFQATT; CDR2 reads SNEGSKA (reference sequence). The CDR3 is 16 residues long. The J segment lost 3 bases and the V segment lost 1 base, leaving 11 bases of the junction unmatched. The CDR3 DNA is TGCAGTGCTAGAGGCCCGGGACAGCCTACGGACTATGGCTACACCTTC. Translating it yields CSARGPGQPTDYGYTF.

The rearrangement links TRBV6-5 to TRBJ2-7; the match to TRBD2 covers 7 bases. The DNA matches TRBJ2-1 better at its end, which makes the J call doubtful. Germline V CDR1 and CDR2: MNHEY, SVGAGI. The CDR3 runs to 14 residues. The CDR3, as DNA: TGTGCCAGCAGTTCGGTACTCCGGGACTACGAGCAGTTCTTC. It encodes CASSSVLRDYEQFF.

This clonotype was seen repeatedly, ten times or more. V is TRBV11-2 and J is TRBJ1-4, with D uncertain. V lost 5 bases and J lost 0, with 10 bases in between. The CDR3 runs 15 residues. The germline V gene encodes CDR1 SGHAT and CDR2 FQNNGV. CDR3 sequence reads: CASSPSGATNEKLFF. CDR3 bases: TGTGCCAGCAGCCCGTCCGGGGCAACTAATGAAAAACTGTTTTTT.

This clonotype was seen only a few times. V usage is TRBV20-1 and J usage is TRBJ2-5; 7 nucleotides align to TRBD1. Germline V gene lookup returns CDR1 DFQATT and CDR2 SNEGSKA (reference sequence). V lost 1 base, J lost 2 bases, and 4 bases stayed unmatched. The CDR3 sequence is 14 residues long. The DNA for the CDR3 is TGCAGTGCTAGAGCCGGGGACAGTCAAGAGACCCAGTACTTC. Translation: CSARAGDSQETQYF.

There are many counts of this clonotype. The gene calls are TRBV7-9 and TRBJ2-1; D possibly matches TRBD1 or TRBD2 (5 bases each). The CDR3 sequence is 19 residues long. Germline CDR1 and CDR2: SEHNR and FQNEAQ (reference sequence). V lost 0 bases and J lost 0, with 18 bases in between. The DNA for the CDR3 is TGTGCCAGCAGCTTAGCGGGACGACATGTTTTGAGCTCCTACAATGAGCAGTTCTTC. Its translation is CASSLAGRHVLSSYNEQFF.

This clonotype occurred many times. The rearrangement links TRBV7-8 to TRBJ2-1, with D possibly being TRBD2 (6 bases). There are 17 residues in the CDR3. Germline CDR1 SGHVS, CDR2 FQNEAQ. V lost 1 base to trimming and J lost 0 bases, with 13 bases between them. The CDR3 DNA reads as TGTGCCAGCAGCTTAGTGGCGCGGGGCTTCTCCTACAATGAGCAGTTCTTC. Protein: CASSLVARGFSYNEQFF.

This clonotype was recorded many times. This chain links TRBV6-2 or TRBV6-3 with TRBJ2-1; TRBD2 is a possible D gene (5 bases). Trimming took 0 bases from V and 0 from J, leaving 9 bases between them. The CDR3 is 16 residues long. Germline V gene data show CDR1 as MNHEY and CDR2 as SVGEGT. The CDR3 coding sequence is TGTGCCAGCAGTTACTCGAAGGACTCCTCCTACAATGAGCAGTTCTTC. Translation: CASSYSKDSSYNEQFF.

This clonotype has only a few counts. V is TRBV6-6 and J is TRBJ1-1, with D perhaps matching TRBD1 (6 bases). CDR1 MNHNY and CDR2 SVGAGI come from the germline V gene (reference sequence). The CDR3 length is 16 residues. Trimming left V 5 bases short and J 4 bases short, with 20 bases between. The CDR3 DNA follows: TGTGCCAGCAGTCCTGAGTTGGGGGGCCAGGGCACTGAAGCTTTCTTT. Encoded protein: CASSPELGGQGTEAFF.

The chain joins TRBV7-9 to TRBJ2-1, with D unresolved. With 8 bases removed from V and 5 bases from J, the gap between germline ends came to 10 bases. Germline V lookup: CDR1 SEHNR, CDR2 FQNEAQ (reference sequence). The length of the CDR3 is 12 residues. The CDR3 protein is CASVPDDNEQFF. CDR3 bases: TGTGCCAGCGTTCCGGATGACAATGAGCAGTTCTTC.

At least ten counts were recorded for this clonotype. DNA of the CDR3: TGTGCCAGCAGCTTACGGGGCAGGGATATCGACGAGCAGTACTTC. Amino acids: CASSLRGRDIDEQYF. The chain recombines TRBV7-8 with TRBJ2-7; D might be TRBD1 or TRBD2, each matching 5 bases. This CDR3 region has 15 residues. Between the trimmed V and J ends, which lost 2 bases and 5 bases, there was a span of 16 bases. Germline loops: CDR1 SGHVS, CDR2 FQNEAQ. The whole variable domain, filled in from reference TRBV7-8 and TRBJ2-7, reads GAGVSQSPRYKVAKRGQDVALRCDPISGHVSLFWYQQALGQGPEFLTYFQNEAQLDKSGLPSDRFFAERPEGSVSTLKIQRTQQEDSAVYLCASSLRGRDIDEQYFGPGTRLTVT.

This clonotype has a count of ten or more. CDR3: CSARALAESSYEQYF. The CDR3 DNA sequence: TGCAGTGCTAGAGCCCTAGCGGAAAGCTCCTACGAGCAGTACTTC. This sequence joins TRBV20-1 and TRBJ2-7; 7 positions match TRBD2. This CDR3 contains 15 residues. V shed 1 base, J shed 0 bases, and the junction held 6 bases outside the gene matches. Germline V lookup: CDR1 DFQATT, CDR2 SNEGSKA (reference sequence).

Many counts were recorded for this clonotype. V gene TRBV10-3 combines with J gene TRBJ1-1; no clear D. Trimming stripped 0 bases from V and 4 bases from J, with 12 bases between. CDR1 is ENHRY and CDR2 is SYGVKD in the germline V gene. This CDR3 is built from 15 residues. The CDR3 is CAISESFRTSTEAFF. The CDR3 bases are TGTGCCATCAGTGAGTCGTTCCGGACGAGCACTGAAGCTTTCTTT.

This clonotype showed up just once. The CDR3 reads CASSYRQYHEQYF. CDR3 DNA: TGTGCCAGCAGTTACAGACAATACCACGAGCAGTACTTC. The V and J genes are TRBV6-5 and TRBJ2-7; D call uncertain. Germline V gene data show CDR1 as MNHEY and CDR2 as SVGAGI. The V and J ends lost 2 bases and 5 bases respectively, with 10 bases between them. The CDR3 has 13 amino acids.

This clonotype was counted only a few times. This sequence joins TRBV2 and TRBJ2-6; the D call may be TRBD1 or TRBD2 (5 bases each). The V gene's germline CDR1 is SNHLY and CDR2 FYNNEI. The V and J ends lost 4 bases and 4 bases respectively, with 23 bases between them. The CDR3 extends over 19 amino acids. This CDR3 reads CASSGTTWDLTAGANVLTF. The CDR3 DNA reads as TGTGCCAGCAGTGGGACCACTTGGGACCTGACGGCAGGGGCCAACGTCCTGACTTTC.

This clonotype was counted ten times or more. This chain uses TRBV5-5 with TRBJ2-1; 8 bases are shared with TRBD2. CDR1 and CDR2 from the germline V gene are SGHKS and YYEKEE (reference sequence). The J segment lost 0 bases and the V segment lost 6 bases, leaving 8 bases of the junction unmatched. The CDR3 is 16 amino acids. In DNA form, the CDR3 reads TGTGCCAGCATACCGACTAGCGAGAGCTCCTACAATGAGCAGTTCTTC. It specifies CASIPTSESSYNEQFF.